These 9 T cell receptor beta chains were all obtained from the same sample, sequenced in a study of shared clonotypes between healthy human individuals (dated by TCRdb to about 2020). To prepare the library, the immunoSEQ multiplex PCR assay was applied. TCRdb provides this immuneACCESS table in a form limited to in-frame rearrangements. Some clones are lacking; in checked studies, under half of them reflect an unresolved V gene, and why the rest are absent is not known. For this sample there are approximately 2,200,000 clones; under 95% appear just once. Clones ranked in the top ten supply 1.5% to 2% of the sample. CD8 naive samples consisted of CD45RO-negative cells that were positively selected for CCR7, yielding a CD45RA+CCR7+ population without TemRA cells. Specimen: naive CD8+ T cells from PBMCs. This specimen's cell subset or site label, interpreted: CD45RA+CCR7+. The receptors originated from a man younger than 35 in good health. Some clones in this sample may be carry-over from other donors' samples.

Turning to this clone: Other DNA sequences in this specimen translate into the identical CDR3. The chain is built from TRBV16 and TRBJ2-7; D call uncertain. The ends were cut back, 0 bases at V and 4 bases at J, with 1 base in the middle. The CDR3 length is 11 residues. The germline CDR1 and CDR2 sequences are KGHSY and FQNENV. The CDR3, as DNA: TGTGCCAGCAGCCAATCGTACGAGCAGTACTTC. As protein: CASSQSYEQYF.

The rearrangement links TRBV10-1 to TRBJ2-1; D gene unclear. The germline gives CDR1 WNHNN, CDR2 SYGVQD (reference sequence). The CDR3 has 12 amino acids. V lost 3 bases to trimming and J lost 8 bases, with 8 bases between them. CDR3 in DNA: TGCGCCAGCAGTGATTCTGACGATGAGCAGTTCTTC. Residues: CASSDSDDEQFF.

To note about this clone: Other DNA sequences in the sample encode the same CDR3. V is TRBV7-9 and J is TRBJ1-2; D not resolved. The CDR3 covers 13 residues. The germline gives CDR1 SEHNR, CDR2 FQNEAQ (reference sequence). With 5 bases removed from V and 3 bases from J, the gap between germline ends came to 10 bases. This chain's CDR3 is CASSPPSDYGYTF. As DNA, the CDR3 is TGTGCCAGCAGCCCGCCCTCGGACTATGGCTACACCTTC.

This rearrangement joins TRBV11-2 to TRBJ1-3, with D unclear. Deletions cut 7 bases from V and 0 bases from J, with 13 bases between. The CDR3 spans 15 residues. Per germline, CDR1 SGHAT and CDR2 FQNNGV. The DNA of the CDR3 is TGTGCCAGCACCTATGACCGTACCTCTGGAAACACCATATATTTT. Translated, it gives CASTYDRTSGNTIYF.

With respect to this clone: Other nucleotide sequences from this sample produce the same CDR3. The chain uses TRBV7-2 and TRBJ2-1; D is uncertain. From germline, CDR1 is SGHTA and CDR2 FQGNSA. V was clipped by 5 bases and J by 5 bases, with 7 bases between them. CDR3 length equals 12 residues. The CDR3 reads CASSPRNNEQFF. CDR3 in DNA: TGTGCCAGCAGCCCGCGTAACAATGAGCAGTTCTTC.

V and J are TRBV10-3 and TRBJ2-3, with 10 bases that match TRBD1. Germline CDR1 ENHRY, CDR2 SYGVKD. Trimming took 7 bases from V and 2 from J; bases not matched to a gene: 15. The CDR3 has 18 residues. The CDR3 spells CAIMSGVRDRGSTDTQYF. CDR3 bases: TGTGCCATCATGAGTGGCGTCCGGGACAGGGGATCCACAGATACGCAGTATTTT.

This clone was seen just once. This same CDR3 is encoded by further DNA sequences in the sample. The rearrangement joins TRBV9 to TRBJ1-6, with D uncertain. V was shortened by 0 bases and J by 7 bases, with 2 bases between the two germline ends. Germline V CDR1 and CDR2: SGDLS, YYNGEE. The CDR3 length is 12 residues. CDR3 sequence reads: CASSVGNSPLHF. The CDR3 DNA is TGTGCCAGCAGCGTAGGAAATTCACCCCTCCACTTT.

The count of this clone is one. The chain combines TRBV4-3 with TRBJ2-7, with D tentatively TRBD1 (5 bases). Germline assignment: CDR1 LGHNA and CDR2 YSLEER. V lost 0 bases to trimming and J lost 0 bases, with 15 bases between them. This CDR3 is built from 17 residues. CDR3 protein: CASSQDGETASSYEQYF. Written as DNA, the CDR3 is TGCGCCAGCAGCCAAGATGGTGAGACAGCGAGCTCCTACGAGCAGTACTTC.

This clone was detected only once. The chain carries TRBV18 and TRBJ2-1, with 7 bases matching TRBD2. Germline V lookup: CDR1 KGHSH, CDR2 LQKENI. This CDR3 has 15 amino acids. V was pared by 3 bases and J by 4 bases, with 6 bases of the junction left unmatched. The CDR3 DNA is TGTGCCAGCTCACCGGGCGGGGAGGGGTACAATGAGCAGTTCTTC. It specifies CASSPGGEGYNEQFF.